This T cell receptor (delta chain) was found in a study of γδ T cells in repeated Plasmodium falciparum infection. Study-level background: Age- and gender-matched Australian children served as comparison for malaria-exposed Malian children. Donors had four controlled P. falciparum NF54 infections over roughly 620 days. Whole-study results and caveats: Malian children's Vdelta2-negative repertoires appeared more expanded and less diverse than Australians'.

Bulk repertoires came from Vgamma9/Vdelta2+ or Vdelta2-negative gammadelta T cells flow-sorted from PBMC. This CDR3 has 22 residues. J was trimmed by 2 bases and V by 0 bases; bases with no gene match: 21. Per germline, CDR1 TSWWSYY and CDR2 QGS. TCRdb fed the multiplex PCR reads into CATT to redo clone calling. The repertoire has approximately 93,000 delta-chain clones, 0.95% to 1% of them found once; the top ten carry approximately 10%. This clone has a count of ten or more. The antigen remains undetermined. A much more abundant neighbour one base away suggests this may be a read error. Distinct nucleotide sequences in the sample also encode this CDR3.

The TCR originated in a pool of human donors (malaria-infected and uninfected, not separated). Sequenced: gamma-delta T cells from blood. The chain carries TRDV1 and TRDJ1; 10 nucleotides line up with TRDD3. The DNA for the CDR3 is TGTGCTCTTGGGGAACTGCCGATCCCGGGAGTCTGGGGGATAGTGGGGACCGATAAACTCATCTTT. As protein: CALGELPIPGVWGIVGTDKLIF.